The next 5 T cell receptor beta chains were all read from a single sample in a study of T cell changes during pregnancy in multiple sclerosis. Clones were sequenced by immunoSEQ multiplex PCR, and TCRdb holds only the in-frame ones, with some missing. The sample includes fewer than 150,000 clones, roughly 97% of them seen just once. The sample was peripheral blood, taken after pregnancy. The source of these receptors is a female donor with multiple sclerosis, enrolled in a pregnancy study.

A note on this clone: At one of its ends the junction is not consistent with the germline gene, which may arise from a read error. This chain joins TRBV7-7 and TRBJ2-1; 7 nucleotides agree with TRBD1. From germline, CDR1 is SSHAT and CDR2 FNYEAQ (reference sequence). The CDR3 has 13 residues. The CDR3: CASSPGGSNEQFF. DNA of the CDR3: TGTGCTAGCAGCCCAGGGGGAAGTAATGAGCAGTTCTTC.

This chain connects TRBV6-1 to TRBJ1-2, with D tentatively TRBD1 (6 bases). Germline assignment: CDR1 MNHNS and CDR2 SASEGT. CDR3 length equals 14 residues. V was clipped by 5 bases and J by 4 bases, with 14 bases between them. The CDR3 DNA follows: TGTGCCAGCAGTCCTGGACAGAACCGCTATGGCTACACCTTC. Translating it yields CASSPGQNRYGYTF.

The genes are TRBV29-1 and TRBJ2-4, with 8 positions matching TRBD2. V lost 6 bases to trimming and J lost 2 bases; unmatched junction nucleotides: 3. Germline CDR1 reads SQVTM; CDR2 reads ANQGSEA. The CDR3 is 13 amino acids. CDR3 sequence reads: CSVRTSPKNIQYF. Written as DNA, the CDR3 is TGCAGCGTACGGACTAGCCCCAAAAACATTCAGTACTTC.

The rearrangement joins TRBV7-3 to TRBJ1-5, with a tentative D call TRBD1 (5 bases). Trimming took off 8 bases at V and 3 bases at J, with 11 bases between the two ends. The CDR3 extends over 13 amino acids. Germline V gene lookup returns CDR1 SGHTA and CDR2 FQGTGA. DNA of the CDR3: TGTGCCAGCCCGGGACTGATCAATCAGCCCCAGCATTTT. It is translated as CASPGLINQPQHF.

The chain has TRBV28 and TRBJ2-1, with 8 positions matching TRBD1. The CDR3 covers 15 residues. The J segment lost 6 bases and the V segment lost 6 bases, leaving 10 bases of the junction unmatched. Germline CDR1 reads MDHEN; CDR2 reads SYDVKM. The CDR3 region is CASSFRTGLGNEQFF. The CDR3 bases are TGTGCCAGCAGCTTCAGGACAGGGTTGGGCAATGAGCAGTTCTTC.